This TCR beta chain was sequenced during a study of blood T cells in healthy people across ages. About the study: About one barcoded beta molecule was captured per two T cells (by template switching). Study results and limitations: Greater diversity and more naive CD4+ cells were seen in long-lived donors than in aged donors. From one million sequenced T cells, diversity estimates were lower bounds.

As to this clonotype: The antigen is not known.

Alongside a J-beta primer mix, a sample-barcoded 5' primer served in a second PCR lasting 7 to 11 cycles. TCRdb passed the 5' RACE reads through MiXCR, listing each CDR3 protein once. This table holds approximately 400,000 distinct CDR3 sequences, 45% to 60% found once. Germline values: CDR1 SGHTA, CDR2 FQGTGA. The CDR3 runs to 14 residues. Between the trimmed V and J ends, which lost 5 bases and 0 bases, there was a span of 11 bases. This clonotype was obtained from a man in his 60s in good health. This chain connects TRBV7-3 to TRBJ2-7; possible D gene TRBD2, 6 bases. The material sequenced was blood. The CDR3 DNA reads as TGTGCCAGCAGCGCCGGAGGGATCTCCTACGAGCAGTACTTC. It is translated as CASSAGGISYEQYF.